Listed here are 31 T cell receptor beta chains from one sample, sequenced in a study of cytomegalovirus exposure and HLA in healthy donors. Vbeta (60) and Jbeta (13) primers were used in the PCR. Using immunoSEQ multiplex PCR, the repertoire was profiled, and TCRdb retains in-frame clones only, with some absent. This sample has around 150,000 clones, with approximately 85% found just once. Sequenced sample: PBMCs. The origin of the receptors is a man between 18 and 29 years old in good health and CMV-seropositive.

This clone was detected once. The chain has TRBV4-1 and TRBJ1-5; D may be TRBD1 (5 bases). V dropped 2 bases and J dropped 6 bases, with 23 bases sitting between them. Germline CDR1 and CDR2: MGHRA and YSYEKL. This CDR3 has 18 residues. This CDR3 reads CASSQLPGGGKTGQPQHF. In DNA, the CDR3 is TGCGCCAGCAGCCAACTACCGGGGGGGGGAAAAACAGGTCAGCCCCAGCATTTT.

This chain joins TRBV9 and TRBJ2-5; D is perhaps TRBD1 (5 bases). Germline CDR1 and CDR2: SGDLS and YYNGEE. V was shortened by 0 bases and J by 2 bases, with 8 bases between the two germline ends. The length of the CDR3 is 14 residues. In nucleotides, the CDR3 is TGTGCCAGCAGCGTAGATCCAGGGCAAGAGACCCAGTACTTC. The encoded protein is CASSVDPGQETQYF. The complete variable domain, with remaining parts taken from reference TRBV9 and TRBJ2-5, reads DSGVTQTPKHLITATGQRVTLRCSPRSGDLSVYWYQQSLDQGLQFLIQYYNGEERAKGNILERFSAQQFPDLHSELNLSSLELGDSALYFCASSVDPGQETQYFGPGTRLLVL.

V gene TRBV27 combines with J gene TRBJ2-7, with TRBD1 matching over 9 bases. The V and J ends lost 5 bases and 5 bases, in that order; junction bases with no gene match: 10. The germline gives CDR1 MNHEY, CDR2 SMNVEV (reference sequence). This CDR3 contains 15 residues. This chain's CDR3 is CASSAPRDRVNEQYF. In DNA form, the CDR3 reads TGTGCCAGCAGTGCCCCACGGGACAGGGTTAACGAGCAGTACTTC.

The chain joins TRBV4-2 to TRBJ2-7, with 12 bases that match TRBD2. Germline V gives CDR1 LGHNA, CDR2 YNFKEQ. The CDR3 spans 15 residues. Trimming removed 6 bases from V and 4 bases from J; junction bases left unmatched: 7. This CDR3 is CASSPRTSGAYEQYF. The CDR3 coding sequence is TGTGCCAGCAGTCCCCGGACTAGCGGGGCGTACGAGCAGTACTTC.

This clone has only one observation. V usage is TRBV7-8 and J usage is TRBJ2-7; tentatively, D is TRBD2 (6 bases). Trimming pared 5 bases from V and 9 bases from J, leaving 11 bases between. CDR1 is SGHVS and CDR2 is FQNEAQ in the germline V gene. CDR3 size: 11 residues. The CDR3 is CASSLQEGQYF. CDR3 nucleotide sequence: TGTGCCAGCAGCCTCCAGGAGGGGCAGTACTTC.

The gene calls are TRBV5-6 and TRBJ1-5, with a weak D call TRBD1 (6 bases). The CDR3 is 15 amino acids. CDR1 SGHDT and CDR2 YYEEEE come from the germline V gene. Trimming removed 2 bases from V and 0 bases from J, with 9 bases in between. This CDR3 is CASSFRQVSNQPQHF. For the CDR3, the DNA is TGTGCCAGCAGCTTCCGACAGGTTAGCAATCAGCCCCAGCATTTT.

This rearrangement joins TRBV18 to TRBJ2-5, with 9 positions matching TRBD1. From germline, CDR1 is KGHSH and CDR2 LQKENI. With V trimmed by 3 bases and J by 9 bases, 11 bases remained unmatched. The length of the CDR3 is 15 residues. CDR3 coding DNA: TGTGCCAGCTCACCTGACAGGGGGTCTTTTGAGGCCCAGTACTTC. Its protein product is CASSPDRGSFEAQYF.

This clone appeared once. CDR3 residues: CASSLLAGVTDTQYF. CDR3 coding DNA: TGCGCCAGCAGTTTGTTAGCGGGGGTCACAGATACGCAGTATTTT. The rearrangement links TRBV10-2 to TRBJ2-3, with TRBD2 matching 9 bases. V shed 5 bases, J shed 2 bases, and the junction held 5 bases outside the gene matches. Germline CDR1 reads WSHSY; CDR2 reads SAAADI. The CDR3 is 15 residues long.

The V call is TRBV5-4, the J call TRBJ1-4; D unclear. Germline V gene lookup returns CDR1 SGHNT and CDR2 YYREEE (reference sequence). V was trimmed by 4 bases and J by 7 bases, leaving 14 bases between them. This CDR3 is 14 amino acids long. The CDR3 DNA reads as TGTGCCAGCAGCGCGGGCACTGAGGCTGAAAAACTGTTTTTT. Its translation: CASSAGTEAEKLFF.

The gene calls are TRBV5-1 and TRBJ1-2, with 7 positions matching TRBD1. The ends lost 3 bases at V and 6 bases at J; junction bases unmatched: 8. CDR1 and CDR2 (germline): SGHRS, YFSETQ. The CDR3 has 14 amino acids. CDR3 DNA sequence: TGCGCCAGCAGCTCCAGGGGGTTAGTAGATGGCTACACCTTC. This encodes CASSSRGLVDGYTF.

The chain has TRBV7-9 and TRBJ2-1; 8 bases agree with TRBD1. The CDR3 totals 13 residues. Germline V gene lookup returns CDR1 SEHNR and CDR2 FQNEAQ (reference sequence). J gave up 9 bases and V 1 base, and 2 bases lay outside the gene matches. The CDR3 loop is CASSLVQGGEQFF. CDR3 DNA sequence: TGTGCCAGCAGCTTAGTACAGGGGGGTGAGCAGTTCTTC.

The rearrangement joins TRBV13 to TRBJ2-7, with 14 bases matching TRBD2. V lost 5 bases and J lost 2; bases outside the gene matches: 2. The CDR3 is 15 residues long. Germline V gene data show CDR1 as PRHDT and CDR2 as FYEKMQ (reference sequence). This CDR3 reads CASSGGLAGAYEQYF. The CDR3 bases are TGTGCCAGCAGCGGGGGACTAGCGGGGGCCTACGAGCAGTACTTC.

The CDR3 DNA sequence: TGTGCCAGCAGCTTAGAGGGCAGGGGGATCTACGAGCAGTACTTC. Encoded protein: CASSLEGRGIYEQYF. V usage is TRBV7-2 and J usage is TRBJ2-7; TRBD1 agrees at 7 bases. Trimming removed 1 base from V and 3 bases from J; junction bases left unmatched: 6. The CDR3 totals 15 residues. Germline CDR1 is SGHTA and CDR2 is FQGNSA.

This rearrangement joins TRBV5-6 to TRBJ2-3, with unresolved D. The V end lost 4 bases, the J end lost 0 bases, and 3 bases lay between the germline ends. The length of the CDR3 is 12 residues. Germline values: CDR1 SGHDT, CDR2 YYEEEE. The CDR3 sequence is CASSLSTDTQYF. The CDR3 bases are TGTGCCAGCAGCCTAAGCACAGATACGCAGTATTTT.

Here the CDR3 DNA reads TGTGCCAGTAGCGGGAAACAGAGGAACACTGAAGCTTTCTTT. Protein: CASSGKQRNTEAFF. The rearrangement uses TRBV19 and TRBJ1-1; D ambiguous. Deletions cut 6 bases from V and 1 base from J, with 12 bases between. The CDR3 is 14 amino acids. Germline CDR1 and CDR2: LNHDA and SQIVND (reference sequence).

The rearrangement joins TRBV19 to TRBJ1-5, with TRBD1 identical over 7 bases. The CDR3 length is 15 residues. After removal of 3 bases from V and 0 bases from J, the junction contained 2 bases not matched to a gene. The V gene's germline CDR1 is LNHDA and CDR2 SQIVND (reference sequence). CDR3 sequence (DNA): TGTGCCAGTAGTATGACAGGGAATAGCAATCAGCCCCAGCATTTT. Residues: CASSMTGNSNQPQHF.

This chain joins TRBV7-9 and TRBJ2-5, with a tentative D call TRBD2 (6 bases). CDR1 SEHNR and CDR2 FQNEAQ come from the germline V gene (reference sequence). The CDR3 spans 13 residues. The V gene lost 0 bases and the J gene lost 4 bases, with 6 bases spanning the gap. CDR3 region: CASSLAGGETQYF. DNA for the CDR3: TGTGCCAGCAGCTTAGCGGGGGGAGAGACCCAGTACTTC.

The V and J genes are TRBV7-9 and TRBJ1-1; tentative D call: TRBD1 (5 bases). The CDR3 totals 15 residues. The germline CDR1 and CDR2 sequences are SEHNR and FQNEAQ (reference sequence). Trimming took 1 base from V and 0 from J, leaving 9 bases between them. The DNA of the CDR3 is TGTGCCAGCAGCTTAGGTACAGGCATGAACACTGAAGCTTTCTTT. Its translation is CASSLGTGMNTEAFF.

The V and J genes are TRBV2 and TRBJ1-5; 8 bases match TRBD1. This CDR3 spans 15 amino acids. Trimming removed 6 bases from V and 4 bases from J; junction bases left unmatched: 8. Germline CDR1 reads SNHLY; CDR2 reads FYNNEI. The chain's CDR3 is CASRPSTGGNQPQHF. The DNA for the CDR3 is TGTGCCAGCAGGCCCAGTACAGGGGGGAATCAGCCCCAGCATTTT. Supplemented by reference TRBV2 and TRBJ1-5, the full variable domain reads EPEVTQTPSHQVTQMGQEVILRCVPISNHLYFYWYRQILGQKVEFLVSFYNNEISEKSEIFDDQFSVERPDGSNFTLKIRSTKLEDSAMYFCASRPSTGGNQPQHFGDGTRLSIL.

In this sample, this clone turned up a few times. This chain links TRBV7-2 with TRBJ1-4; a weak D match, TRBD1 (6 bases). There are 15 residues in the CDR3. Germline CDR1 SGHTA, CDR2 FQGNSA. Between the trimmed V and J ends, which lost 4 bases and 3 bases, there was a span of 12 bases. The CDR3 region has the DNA TGTGCCAGCAGCTCCACAGGGAACTCTAATGAAAAACTGTTTTTT. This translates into CASSSTGNSNEKLFF.

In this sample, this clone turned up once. Written as DNA, the CDR3 is TGTGCCAGCAGACGCCAGGGTGGTTATGAAAAACTGTTTTTT. It specifies CASRRQGGYEKLFF. The chain recombines TRBV27 with TRBJ1-4; weak D call: TRBD1 (5 bases). Germline CDR1 reads MNHEY; CDR2 reads SMNVEV (reference sequence). The CDR3 sequence is 14 residues long. Deletions cut 6 bases from V and 6 bases from J, with 14 bases between.

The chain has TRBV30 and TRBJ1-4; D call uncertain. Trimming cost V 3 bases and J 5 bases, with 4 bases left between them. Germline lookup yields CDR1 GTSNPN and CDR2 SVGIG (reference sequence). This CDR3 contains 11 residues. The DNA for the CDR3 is TGTGCCTGGAGCTCCAATGAAAAACTGTTTTTT. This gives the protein CAWSSNEKLFF.

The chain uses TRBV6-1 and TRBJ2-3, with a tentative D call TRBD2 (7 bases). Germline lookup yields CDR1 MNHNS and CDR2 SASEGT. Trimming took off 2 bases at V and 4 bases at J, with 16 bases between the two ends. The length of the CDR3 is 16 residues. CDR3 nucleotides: TGTGCCAGCAGTGAAATCGGCGGGGGCTGGGCAGATACGCAGTATTTT. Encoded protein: CASSEIGGGWADTQYF.

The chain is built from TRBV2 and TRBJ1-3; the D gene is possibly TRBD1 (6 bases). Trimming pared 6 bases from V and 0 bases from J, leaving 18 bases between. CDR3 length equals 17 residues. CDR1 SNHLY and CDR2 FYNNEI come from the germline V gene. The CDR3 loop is CASRGILTGSSGNTIYF. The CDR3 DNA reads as TGTGCCAGCAGAGGAATCCTTACAGGGAGCTCTGGAAACACCATATATTTT.

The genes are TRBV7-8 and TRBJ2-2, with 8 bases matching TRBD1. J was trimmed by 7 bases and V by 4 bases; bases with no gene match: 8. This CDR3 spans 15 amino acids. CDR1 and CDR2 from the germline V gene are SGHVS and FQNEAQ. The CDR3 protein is CASSSRTGSSGELFF. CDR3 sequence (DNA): TGTGCCAGCAGCTCCCGGACAGGGAGTAGCGGGGAGCTGTTTTTT.

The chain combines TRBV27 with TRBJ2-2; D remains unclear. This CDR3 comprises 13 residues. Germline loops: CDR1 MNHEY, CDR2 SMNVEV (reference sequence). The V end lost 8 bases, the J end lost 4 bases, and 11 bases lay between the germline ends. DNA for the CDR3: TGTGCCAGCGGGCCAATCCCCACCGGGGAGCTGTTTTTT. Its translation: CASGPIPTGELFF.

CDR3 sequence (DNA): TGTGCCAGCAGAAGAGACAGGTACCAAGAGACCCAGTACTTC. Translating it yields CASRRDRYQETQYF. The J gene is TRBJ2-7, the V gene TRBV5-4; perhaps TRBD1 as D (6 bases). Gene TRBJ2-5 matches the end of the DNA better, so the J call may be wrong. This CDR3 contains 14 residues. Germline CDR1 and CDR2: SGHNT and YYREEE (reference sequence).

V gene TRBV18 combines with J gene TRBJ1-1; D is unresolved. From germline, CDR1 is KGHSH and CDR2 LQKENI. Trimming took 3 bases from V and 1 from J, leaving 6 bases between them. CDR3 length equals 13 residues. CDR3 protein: CASSPRQNTEAFF. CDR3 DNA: TGTGCCAGCTCACCGAGGCAGAACACTGAAGCTTTCTTT.

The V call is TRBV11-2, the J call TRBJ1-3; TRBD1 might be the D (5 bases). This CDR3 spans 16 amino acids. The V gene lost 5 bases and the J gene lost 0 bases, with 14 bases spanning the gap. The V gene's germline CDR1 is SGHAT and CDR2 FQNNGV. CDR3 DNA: TGTGCCAGCAGCGTGGCAGGGCGGTTCTCTGGAAACACCATATATTTT. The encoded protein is CASSVAGRFSGNTIYF.

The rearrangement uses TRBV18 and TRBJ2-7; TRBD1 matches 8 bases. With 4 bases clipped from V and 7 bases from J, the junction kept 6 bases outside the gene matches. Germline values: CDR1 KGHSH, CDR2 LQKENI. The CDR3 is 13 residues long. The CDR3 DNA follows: TGTGCCAGCTCACACGGACAGGGCGGGGAGCAGTACTTC. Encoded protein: CASSHGQGGEQYF.

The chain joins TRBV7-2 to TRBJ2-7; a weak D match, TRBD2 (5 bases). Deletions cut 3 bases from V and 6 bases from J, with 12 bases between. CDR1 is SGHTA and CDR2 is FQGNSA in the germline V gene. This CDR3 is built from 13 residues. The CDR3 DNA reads TGTGCCAGCAGCTTCTCGGTCGAGGGCGAGCAGTACTTC. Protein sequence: CASSFSVEGEQYF. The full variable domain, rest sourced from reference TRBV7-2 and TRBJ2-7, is GAGVSQSPSNKVTEKGKDVELRCDPISGHTALYWYRQSLGQGLEFLIYFQGNSAPDKSGLPSDRFSAERTGGSVSTLTIQRTQQEDSAVYLCASSFSVEGEQYFGPGTRLTVT.